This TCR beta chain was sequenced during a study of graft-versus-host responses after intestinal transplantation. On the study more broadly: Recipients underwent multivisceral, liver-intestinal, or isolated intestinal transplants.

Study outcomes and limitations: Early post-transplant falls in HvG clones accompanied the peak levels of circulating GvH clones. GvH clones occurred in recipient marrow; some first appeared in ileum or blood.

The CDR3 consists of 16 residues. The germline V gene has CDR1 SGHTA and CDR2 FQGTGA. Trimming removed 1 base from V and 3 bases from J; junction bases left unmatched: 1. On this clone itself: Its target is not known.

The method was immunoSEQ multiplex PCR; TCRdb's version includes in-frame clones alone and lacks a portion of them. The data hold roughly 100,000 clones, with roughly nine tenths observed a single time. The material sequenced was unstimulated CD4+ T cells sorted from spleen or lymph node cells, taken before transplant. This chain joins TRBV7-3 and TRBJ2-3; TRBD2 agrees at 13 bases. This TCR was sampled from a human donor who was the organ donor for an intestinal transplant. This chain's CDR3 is CASSLMGLAGTDTQYF. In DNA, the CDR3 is TGTGCCAGCAGCTTAATGGGACTAGCGGGGACAGATACGCAGTATTTT.